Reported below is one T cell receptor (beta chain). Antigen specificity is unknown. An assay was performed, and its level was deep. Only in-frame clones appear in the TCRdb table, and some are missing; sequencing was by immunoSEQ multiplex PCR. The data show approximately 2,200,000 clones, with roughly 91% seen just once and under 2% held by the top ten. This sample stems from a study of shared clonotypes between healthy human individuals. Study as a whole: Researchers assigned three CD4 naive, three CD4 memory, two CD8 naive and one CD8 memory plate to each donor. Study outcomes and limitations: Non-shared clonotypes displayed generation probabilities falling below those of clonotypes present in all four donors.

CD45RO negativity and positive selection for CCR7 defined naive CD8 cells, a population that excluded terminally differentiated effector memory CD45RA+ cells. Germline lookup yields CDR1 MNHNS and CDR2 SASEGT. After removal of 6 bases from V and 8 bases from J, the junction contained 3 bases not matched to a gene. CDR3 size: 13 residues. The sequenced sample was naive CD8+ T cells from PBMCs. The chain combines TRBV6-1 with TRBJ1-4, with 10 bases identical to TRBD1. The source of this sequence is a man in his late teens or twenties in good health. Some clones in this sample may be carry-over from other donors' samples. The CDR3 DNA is TGTGCCAGCAGCGACAGGGGGCGGGAAAAACTGTTTTTT. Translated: CASSDRGREKLFF.